This TCR beta chain appears in the sequencing data of a study of memory CD8 T cells in hepatitis C reinfection. The wider study: A couple of donors cleared primary HCV but became chronic after reinfection. Samples late or after reinfection came 12 to 24 weeks post-detection.

Germline V lookup: CDR1 SGHVS, CDR2 FNYEAQ. Losses at the gene ends were 6 bases for V and 3 bases for J; bases not matched to a gene: 12. This CDR3 comprises 17 residues. This table comes from immunoSEQ multiplex PCR, and its TCRdb copy is limited to in-frame clones, with some not included. The sample lists some 44,000 clones, 85% to 90% occurring once. The time point is: late/post reinfection, 12 to 24 weeks after detection. TCR sequencing was done directly ex vivo on sorted cells, without expansion in vitro. The Montreal HEPCO cohort supplied donors who inject drugs. This clonotype originated in a man aged 18 to 30 with hepatitis C virus infection. The sample consisted of naive CD8+ T cells sorted from blood. The chain joins TRBV7-6 to TRBJ2-3, with 10 positions matching TRBD1. CDR3 loop: CASSSGQGVLSTDTQYF. Here the CDR3 DNA reads TGTGCCAGCAGTTCAGGACAGGGGGTTCTTAGTACAGATACGCAGTATTTT.